The rows below give T cell receptor beta chains drawn from one sample of a study of vaccination and CD4 T cells after COVID-19. Which antigens these TCRs recognize remains unknown. TCRdb independently ran MiXCR on the PCR reads; one entry per CDR3 protein. The sample shows about 19,000 distinct CDR3 sequences, around two fifths of them seen only once. Sequencing was done on a sample of cultured CD4+ T cells from blood. Source of these receptors: a human donor with COVID-19. Both conserved end residues are part of each CDR3. D genes are given only for firm matches. Not all rows give a size; the values are once, few, many and, for expanded clones, a class.

>NA|TRBV2|few|TRBJ2-7
TGTGCCAGCAGGGTCGACAGAGGAACCTCCGAGCAGTACTTC
CASRVDRGTSEQYF
>NA|TRBV20-1|medium-sized|TRBJ1-5
TGCAGTGCAGAATACCAGGGGAGCAATCAGCCCCAGCATTTT
CSAEYQGSNQPQHF
>TRBD2|TRBV20-1|NA|TRBJ2-3
TGCAGTGCTCAGGGGGCTAGCGGGGGCCGGGGGAGAGATACGCAGTATTTT
CSAQGASGGRGRDTQYF
>NA|TRBV10-3|few|TRBJ1-3
TGTGCCATCAGTGATCCCACCAAAGGAAACACCATATATTTT
CAISDPTKGNTIYF
>TRBD1|TRBV7-9|NA|TRBJ1-2
TGTGCCAGCAGCCCGGGACAGATCTATGGCTACACCTTC
CASSPGQIYGYTF
>NA|TRBV9|NA|TRBJ2-5
TGTGCCAGCAGCGTAGGGGGAATTCGGGAGACCCAGTACTTC
CASSVGGIRETQYF
>TRBD1|TRBV19|NA|TRBJ2-1
TGTGCCACAGTAGGGGACAGAATCAATGAGCAGCTCTTC
CATVGDRINEQLF
>NA|TRBV5-8|NA|TRBJ2-7
TGTGCCAACAGCTTGGGACCGACCTACGAGCAGTACTTC
CANSLGPTYEQYF
>TRBD2|TRBV7-2|few|TRBJ2-2
TGTGCCAGCAGTCACGGGGGGAAGAACACCGGGGAGCTGTTTTTT
CASSHGGKNTGELFF
>NA|TRBV27|NA|TRBJ1-1
TGTGCCAGCAAATTCCGGGGTAACACTGAAGCTTTCTTT
CASKFRGNTEAFF
>NA|TRBV7-2|NA|TRBJ2-1
TGTGCCAGCAGCACCCCAGACCCTTACAATGAGCAGTTCTTC
CASSTPDPYNEQFF
>NA|TRBV15|few|TRBJ2-3
TGTGCCACCAGCAGAGCCGCAGATACGCAGTATTTT
CATSRAADTQYF
>NA|TRBV28|NA|TRBJ1-2
TGTGCCAGCAGTTTAGTCCACCGTGGGGATGGCTACACCTTC
CASSLVHRGDGYTF
>NA|TRBV20-1|few|TRBJ1-4
TGCAGTGCTAGAGACGACACCCTACCTAATGAAAAACTGTTTTTT
CSARDDTLPNEKLFF
>NA|TRBV25-1|NA|TRBJ2-3
TGTGCCAGCAGTGAGAGCAGGGGTCGGGATACGCAGTATTTT
CASSESRGRDTQYF
>NA|TRBV19|NA|TRBJ1-2
TGTGCCAGTAGTATCACCCCTCGGCCAGGGGATAATGGCTACACCTTC
CASSITPRPGDNGYTF
>NA|TRBV18|NA|TRBJ1-2
TGTGCCAGCTCACCAACTGGGATTCCTGGCTACACCTTC
CASSPTGIPGYTF
>NA|TRBV4-1|few|TRBJ2-2
TGCGCCAGCAGCCAAAACGGGGACGGGGCCGGGGAGCTGTTTTTT
CASSQNGDGAGELFF
>NA|TRBV7-3|NA|TRBJ2-1
TGTGCCAGCAGCTTACATGTGGTAAATGAGCAGTTCTTC
CASSLHVVNEQFF
>TRBD2|TRBV6-1|NA|TRBJ2-7
TGTGCCAGCAGTGAAGGACTAGCGGGGGTAAGAAGGGACGAGCAGTACTTC
CASSEGLAGVRRDEQYF
>TRBD1|TRBV7-2|few|TRBJ1-6
TGTGCCAGCAACCCGGGACAGAATCATTCACCCCTCCACTTT
CASNPGQNHSPLHF
>NA|TRBV28|few|TRBJ1-1
TGTGCCAGCAGTTTCCCCACAGAAGCTTTCTTT
CASSFPTEAFF
>NA|TRBV5-4|NA|TRBJ1-2
TGTGCCAGCAGCTCAACCTGGGGACATAACTATGGCTACACCTTC
CASSSTWGHNYGYTF
>NA|TRBV7-2|few|TRBJ2-3
TGTGCCAGCAGCCCCTCGGTCCCACCCACAGATACGCAGTATTTT
CASSPSVPPTDTQYF
>NA|TRBV5-8|NA|TRBJ1-1
TGTGCCAGCAGCTTTACGGGAAGGGCTTTCTTT
CASSFTGRAFF
>TRBD1|TRBV6-1|few|TRBJ1-5
TGTGCCAGCTTAGGGGGCGCCGGTCAGCCCCAGCATTTT
CASLGGAGQPQHF
>NA|TRBV20-1|NA|TRBJ2-5
TGCAGTGCTAGAGATTGGGCTTCGGAGACCCAGTACTTC
CSARDWASETQYF
>NA|TRBV24-1|NA|TRBJ2-5
TGTGCCACCAGTGATTTGGGGGTGACCCAGTACTTC
CATSDLGVTQYF
>NA|TRBV7-2|few|TRBJ1-6
TGTGCCAGCAGCCCGGGAGTAGGGTTTAATTCACCCCTCCACTTT
CASSPGVGFNSPLHF
>NA|TRBV6-2/TRBV6-3|NA|TRBJ2-3
TGTGCCAGCTCGCTGGACGTCTCAGCAAGCACAGATACGCAGTATTTT
CASSLDVSASTDTQYF
>TRBD1|TRBV7-3|few|TRBJ2-5
TGTGCCAGCAGCCCAGACAGGGGCCAAGAGACCCAGTACTTC
CASSPDRGQETQYF
>NA|TRBV6-5|few|TRBJ2-1
TGTGCCAGCAGTTACGGAGGGGGGAGGAACTACAATGAGCAGTTCTTC
CASSYGGGRNYNEQFF
>NA|TRBV2|few|TRBJ2-1
TGTGCCAGCAGCGGACAGTCCTACAATGAGCAGTTCTTC
CASSGQSYNEQFF
>NA|TRBV9|NA|TRBJ1-2
TGTGCCAGCAGCCCTACAAACGGTGTTGGGGTTAACTATGGCTACACCTTC
CASSPTNGVGVNYGYTF
>TRBD1|TRBV7-2|few|TRBJ1-6
TGTGCCAGCAGCCCAAAAGGGACAGGAGGGGGGAATTCACCCCTCCACTTT
CASSPKGTGGGNSPLHF
>TRBD1|TRBV9|few|TRBJ1-6
TGTGCCAGCAGCGCCCAAGGACAGGGAAATTCACCCCTCCACTTT
CASSAQGQGNSPLHF
>TRBD2|TRBV24-1|NA|TRBJ2-3
TGTGCCACCAGTGATTTGTCCTCTAGCGGATTCATCACAGATACGCAGTATTTT
CATSDLSSSGFITDTQYF
>NA|TRBV6-5|NA|TRBJ1-6
TGTGCCAGCAGTTATTTGACAGGCCCAACCCGAAATTCACCCCTCCACTTT
CASSYLTGPTRNSPLHF
>NA|TRBV30|NA|TRBJ2-5
TGTGCCTGGAGTGTGGGACAAAAAGAGACCCAGTACTTC
CAWSVGQKETQYF
>NA|TRBV30|few|TRBJ1-1
TGTGCCTGGAGTGAGACAGCCACTGAAGCTTTCTTT
CAWSETATEAFF
>TRBD2|TRBV5-6|NA|TRBJ2-1
TGTGCCAGCAGCTTGGCTAGCGGGGGGGCGCATGAGCAGTTCTTC
CASSLASGGAHEQFF
>NA|TRBV7-2|NA|TRBJ2-3
TGTGCCAGCAACTTCCGGCAGGGGGGCGCAGATACGCAGTATTTT
CASNFRQGGADTQYF
>TRBD1|TRBV5-1|NA|TRBJ1-1
TGCGCCAGCAGCTTGATTACAGGGGGTAGTGGCACTGAAGCTTTCTTT
CASSLITGGSGTEAFF
>NA|TRBV7-2|NA|TRBJ2-2
TGTGCCAGCAGCTTCGGCCCAGCGTCCGGGGAGCTGTTTTTT
CASSFGPASGELFF
>TRBD2|TRBV2|NA|TRBJ2-2
TGTGCCAGCACCCGACTAGCGGGCACCGGGGAGCTGTTTTTT
CASTRLAGTGELFF